This TCR beta chain was retrieved from a study of CD8+ T cells in alopecia areata. Study-wide context: The study gave treated patients oral tofacitinib at 5 to 10 mg twice daily.

Sequencing relied on a cDNA template that was reverse transcribed from extracted RNA. Clones were read by immunoSEQ multiplex PCR, and TCRdb kept only the in-frame ones, dropping some. The sample records 60,000 to 70,000 clones, 45% to 55% being singletons. This CDR3 has 12 amino acids. The germline V gene has CDR1 SQVTM and CDR2 ANQGSEA. Trimming took 4 bases from V and 3 from J, leaving 10 bases between them. In alopecia areata patients, both lesional scalp punch biopsies and peripheral blood were collected. Here the sequenced sample was CD8+ T cells sorted from blood, taken at week 0. This TCR was recovered from a human donor with alopecia areata. The gene calls are TRBV29-1 and TRBJ2-7, with D perhaps matching TRBD2 (6 bases). The chain's CDR3 is CSVVYGGYEQYF. The CDR3 DNA reads TGCAGCGTTGTTTACGGGGGCTACGAGCAGTACTTC.